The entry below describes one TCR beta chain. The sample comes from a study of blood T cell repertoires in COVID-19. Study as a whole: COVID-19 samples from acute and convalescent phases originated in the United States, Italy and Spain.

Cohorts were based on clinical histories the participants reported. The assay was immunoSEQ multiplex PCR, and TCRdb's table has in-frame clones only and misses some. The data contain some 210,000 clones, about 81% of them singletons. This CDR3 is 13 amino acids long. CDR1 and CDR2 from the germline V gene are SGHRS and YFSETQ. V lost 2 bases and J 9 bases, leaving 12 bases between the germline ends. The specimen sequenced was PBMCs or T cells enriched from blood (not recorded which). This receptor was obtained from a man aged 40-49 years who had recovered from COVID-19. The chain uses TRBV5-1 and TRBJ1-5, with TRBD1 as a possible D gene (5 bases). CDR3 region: CASSFDRGTPQHF. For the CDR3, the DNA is TGCGCCAGCAGCTTTGATCGGGGGACGCCCCAGCATTTT.